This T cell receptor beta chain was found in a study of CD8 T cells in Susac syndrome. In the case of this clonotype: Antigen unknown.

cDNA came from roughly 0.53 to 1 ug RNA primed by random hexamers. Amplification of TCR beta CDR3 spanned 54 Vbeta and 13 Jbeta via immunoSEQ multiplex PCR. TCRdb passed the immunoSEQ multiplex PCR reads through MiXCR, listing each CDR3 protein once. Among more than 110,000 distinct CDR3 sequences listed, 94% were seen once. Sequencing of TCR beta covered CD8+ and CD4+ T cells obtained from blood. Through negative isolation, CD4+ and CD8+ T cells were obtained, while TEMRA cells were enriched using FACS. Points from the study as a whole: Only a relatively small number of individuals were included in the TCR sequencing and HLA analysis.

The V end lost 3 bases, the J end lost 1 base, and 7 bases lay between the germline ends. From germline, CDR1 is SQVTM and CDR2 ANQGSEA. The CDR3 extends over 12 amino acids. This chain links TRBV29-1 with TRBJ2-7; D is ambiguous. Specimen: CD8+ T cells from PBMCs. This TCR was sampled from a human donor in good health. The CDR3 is CSVEGLSYEQYF. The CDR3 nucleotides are TGCAGCGTTGAGGGGTTGTCCTACGAGCAGTACTTC.